A single sample gave rise to the 30 T cell receptor beta chains below, sequenced in a study of cytomegalovirus exposure and HLA in healthy donors. Primers included in the PCR were 60 Vbeta and 13 Jbeta primers. Sequencing used immunoSEQ multiplex PCR; TCRdb keeps in-frame clones, though not all of them. The sample yields approximately 110,000 clones, roughly 78% seen once. Sample: PBMCs. Source of these receptors: a woman between 40 and 55 years old in good health and CMV-seronegative.

The chain uses TRBV10-3 and TRBJ1-1; possibly TRBD1 for D (5 bases). Germline assignment: CDR1 ENHRY and CDR2 SYGVKD. V shed 0 bases and J shed 7 bases, with 12 bases lying between them. The CDR3 covers 14 residues. The CDR3 bases are TGTGCCATCAGTGAGTCGAATGCAGGGATTGAAGCTTTCTTT. Its translation: CAISESNAGIEAFF.

The V gene is TRBV29-1, the J gene TRBJ2-7, with D maybe TRBD2 (5 bases). Germline CDR1 is SQVTM and CDR2 is ANQGSEA. V was cut by 4 bases and J by 5 bases, with 12 bases left in between. The CDR3 runs to 12 residues. CDR3 sequence (DNA): TGCAGCGTTGGACGTGGAGGCAACGAGCAGTACTTC. Protein sequence: CSVGRGGNEQYF.

The chain carries TRBV5-4 and TRBJ2-5; TRBD2 agrees at 11 bases. CDR1 is SGHNT and CDR2 is YYREEE in the germline V gene (reference sequence). J was trimmed by 2 bases and V by 0 bases; bases with no gene match: 0. This CDR3 has 15 amino acids. DNA of the CDR3: TGTGCCAGCAGCTTGGCTAGCGGGGGGCAAGAGACCCAGTACTTC. Protein product: CASSLASGGQETQYF.

This chain uses TRBV6-4 with TRBJ1-2; TRBD1 matches at 8 bases. Per the germline V gene, CDR1 is MRHNA and CDR2 is SNTAGT. V trimming: 5 bases; J trimming: 8 bases; junction bases outside the gene matches: 10. The CDR3 covers 14 residues. The CDR3 DNA is TGTGCCAGCAGTCCGGACAGGGAGGCAAAGGGCTACACCTTC. Translated: CASSPDREAKGYTF.

V is TRBV7-2 and J is TRBJ1-5, with a tentative D call TRBD1 (6 bases). The V gene lost 5 bases and the J gene lost 0 bases, with 11 bases spanning the gap. Germline CDR1 reads SGHTA; CDR2 reads FQGNSA. The CDR3 spans 15 residues. CDR3 region: CASSNTGNSNQPQHF. CDR3 DNA: TGTGCCAGCAGCAATACAGGGAATAGCAATCAGCCCCAGCATTTT.

The rearrangement joins TRBV28 to TRBJ2-1, with 9 bases that match TRBD1. CDR3 length: 17 residues. Germline CDR1 and CDR2: MDHEN and SYDVKM. V was pared by 6 bases and J by 8 bases, with 17 bases of the junction left unmatched. CDR3 amino acids: CASSQPGGTGSSDEQFF. In nucleotides, the CDR3 is TGTGCCAGCAGCCAACCCGGGGGGACAGGGAGTTCGGATGAGCAGTTCTTC. The whole variable domain, remainder taken from reference TRBV28 and TRBJ2-1, is DVKVTQSSRYLVKRTGEKVFLECVQDMDHENMFWYRQDPGLGLRLIYFSYDVKMKEKGDIPEGYSVSREKKERFSLILESASTNQTSMYLCASSQPGGTGSSDEQFFGPGTRLTVL.

This rearrangement joins TRBV2 to TRBJ2-5; possible D gene TRBD2, 6 bases. Germline V lookup: CDR1 SNHLY, CDR2 FYNNEI. The CDR3 sequence is 13 residues long. V was pared by 6 bases and J by 2 bases, with 10 bases between. CDR3 DNA: TGTGCCAGCAGCGAGGAGGGACAAGAGACCCAGTACTTC. Translation gives CASSEEGQETQYF.

The J gene is TRBJ2-7, the V gene TRBV11-3, with a weak D call TRBD2 (6 bases). This CDR3 region has 14 residues. The V end was cut by 1 base, the J end by 3 bases, with 10 bases between. Germline CDR1 reads SGHNT; CDR2 reads YENEEA. As DNA, the CDR3 is TGTGCCAGCAGCTTAGGAGCGGGCTACTACGAGCAGTACTTC. This translates into CASSLGAGYYEQYF.

The CDR3 protein is CASSLGPGGVTGELFF. In nucleotides, the CDR3 is TGTGCCAGCAGCTTGGGCCCAGGCGGGGTCACCGGGGAGCTGTTTTTT. The rearrangement uses TRBV7-2 and TRBJ2-2; weak D call: TRBD2 (6 bases). The CDR3 runs to 16 residues. Germline V lookup: CDR1 SGHTA, CDR2 FQGNSA. Trimming removed 3 bases at V and 4 bases at J, with 15 bases between.

The rearrangement joins TRBV5-4 to TRBJ2-7; D may be TRBD1 (6 bases). Germline V gene lookup returns CDR1 SGHNT and CDR2 YYREEE (reference sequence). This CDR3 contains 14 residues. Trimming removed 0 bases at V and 2 bases at J, with 9 bases between. The CDR3: CASSLDGQPYEQYF. The CDR3 coding sequence is TGTGCCAGCAGCTTGGACGGACAGCCCTACGAGCAGTACTTC.

This clone was seen only a few times. The chain links TRBV10-3 to TRBJ2-7; 7 nucleotides agree with TRBD2. In germline, CDR1 is ENHRY, CDR2 SYGVKD. This CDR3 has 14 residues. J lost 6 bases, V lost 7 bases, and 12 bases had no gene match. The CDR3 reads CAITNRQGEGEQYF. For the CDR3, the DNA is TGTGCCATCACTAATCGTCAAGGGGAGGGCGAGCAGTACTTC.

This clone was detected only a few times. V is TRBV7-9 and J is TRBJ1-5; weak D call: TRBD1 (6 bases). The CDR3 length is 15 residues. Between the trimmed V and J ends, which lost 2 bases and 0 bases, there was a span of 8 bases. Germline V gene lookup returns CDR1 SEHNR and CDR2 FQNEAQ (reference sequence). CDR3 sequence reads: CASSLRGGSNQPQHF. The CDR3 DNA is TGTGCCAGCAGCTTACGAGGGGGTAGCAATCAGCCCCAGCATTTT.

This chain links TRBV2 with TRBJ2-7, with D perhaps matching TRBD1 (6 bases). The V gene's germline CDR1 is SNHLY and CDR2 FYNNEI. V was clipped by 6 bases and J by 2 bases, with 14 bases between them. The length of the CDR3 is 14 residues. CDR3 sequence reads: CASSAQGYAYEQYF. CDR3 in DNA: TGTGCCAGCAGCGCACAGGGTTATGCCTACGAGCAGTACTTC.

The V call is TRBV5-1, the J call TRBJ2-1; D gene ambiguous. V was cut by 5 bases and J by 9 bases, with 9 bases left in between. Per the germline V gene, CDR1 is SGHRS and CDR2 is YFSETQ. The CDR3 runs to 11 residues. CDR3 protein: CASSLESEQFF. The CDR3 DNA follows: TGCGCCAGCAGTCTAGAGTCTGAGCAGTTCTTC.

The chain carries TRBV30 and TRBJ1-5; no clear D gene. The V gene's germline CDR1 is GTSNPN and CDR2 SVGIG (reference sequence). V shed 4 bases and J shed 0 bases, with 10 bases lying between them. This CDR3 has 14 residues. Here the CDR3 reads CAWTGGNSNQPQHF. The CDR3 DNA is TGTGCCTGGACTGGAGGTAATAGCAATCAGCCCCAGCATTTT.

The chain joins TRBV21-1 to TRBJ1-6; the DNA was not used to check the table's D call, TRBD1. TRBV21-1 has pseudogene status. CDR3 length equals 17 residues. CDR3 sequence (DNA): TGTGCCAGCAGCAAAGATCGTCAGGAGACAGGGGGGACACCCCTCCACTTT. Translation: CASSKDRQETGGTPLHF.

This sequence joins TRBV7-6 and TRBJ2-2, with D perhaps matching TRBD2 (7 bases). V was trimmed by 2 bases and J by 3 bases, leaving 13 bases between them. This CDR3 spans 16 amino acids. The germline V gene has CDR1 SGHVS and CDR2 FNYEAQ. The CDR3 DNA follows: TGTGCCAGCAGCTTATCCGGGGGGCGTGACACCGGGGAGCTGTTTTTT. It is translated as CASSLSGGRDTGELFF.

The gene calls are TRBV30 and TRBJ1-6; possibly TRBD1 for D (5 bases). The CDR3 loop spans 14 amino acids. V shed 1 base and J shed 7 bases, with 11 bases lying between them. Germline CDR1 is GTSNPN and CDR2 is SVGIG (reference sequence). The CDR3 loop is CAWSAGQDNSPLHF. DNA of the CDR3: TGTGCCTGGAGTGCTGGACAAGACAATTCACCCCTCCACTTT.

V usage is TRBV4-3 and J usage is TRBJ1-1, with D perhaps matching TRBD1 (6 bases). Germline V gene sequence: CDR1 LGHNA, CDR2 YSLEER. Trimming took 4 bases from V and 5 from J, leaving 23 bases between them. There are 17 residues in the CDR3. CDR3 loop: CASSRGGRTHKGTEAFF. As DNA, the CDR3 is TGCGCCAGCAGCCGGGGGGGCCGGACCCACAAGGGAACTGAAGCTTTCTTT.

V usage is TRBV7-6 and J usage is TRBJ2-1, with 10 bases lining up with TRBD1. V shed 4 bases and J 5 bases; nucleotides not matched to a gene: 5. This CDR3 has 15 amino acids. Germline V CDR1 and CDR2: SGHVS, FNYEAQ. The CDR3 DNA sequence: TGTGCCAGCAGCTCATTCGGGACAGGGGACAATGAGCAGTTCTTC. It specifies CASSSFGTGDNEQFF.

This sequence joins TRBV19 and TRBJ2-2; D not resolved. V lost 7 bases and J lost 2, with 11 bases in between. Germline V lookup: CDR1 LNHDA, CDR2 SQIVND (reference sequence). This CDR3 has 14 residues. The CDR3 DNA reads as TGTGCCAGTACCTCCGACACTAACACCGGGGAGCTGTTTTTT. It codes for CASTSDTNTGELFF.

The count of this clone is one. This chain uses TRBV28 with TRBJ2-2; TRBD2 might be the D (5 bases). Germline CDR1 is MDHEN and CDR2 is SYDVKM. V was cut by 2 bases and J by 6 bases, with 16 bases left in between. The CDR3 consists of 16 residues. The CDR3, as DNA: TGTGCCAGCAGTTTAGGACTGATCGGTCGCGCCGGGGAGCTGTTTTTT. Its translation: CASSLGLIGRAGELFF.

The CDR3: CASRPTANYGYTF. CDR3 in DNA: TGTGCCAGCAGGCCGACTGCTAACTATGGCTACACCTTC. The chain joins TRBV28 to TRBJ1-2, with D unresolved. Germline assignment: CDR1 MDHEN and CDR2 SYDVKM. The CDR3 spans 13 residues. The V end was cut by 6 bases, the J end by 0 bases, with 8 bases between.

The chain combines TRBV28 with TRBJ1-4; 9 bases map to TRBD1. The CDR3 sequence is 15 residues long. Per the germline V gene, CDR1 is MDHEN and CDR2 is SYDVKM. With 5 bases clipped from V and 7 bases from J, the junction kept 8 bases outside the gene matches. CDR3 amino acids: CASSRPTGGIEKLFF. In DNA, the CDR3 is TGTGCCAGCAGTAGACCGACAGGGGGTATTGAAAAACTGTTTTTT. Together with reference TRBV28 and TRBJ1-4, the CDR3 gives the full variable domain: DVKVTQSSRYLVKRTGEKVFLECVQDMDHENMFWYRQDPGLGLRLIYFSYDVKMKEKGDIPEGYSVSREKKERFSLILESASTNQTSMYLCASSRPTGGIEKLFFGSGTQLSVL.

There are a few counts of this clone. The rearrangement joins TRBV7-2 to TRBJ1-3, with 10 bases aligning to TRBD1. Germline trimming cut 4 bases from V and 2 bases from J; bases unmatched to any gene: 5. Per the germline V gene, CDR1 is SGHTA and CDR2 is FQGNSA. The CDR3 is made up of 16 amino acids. Here the CDR3 reads CASSYTGQGAGNTIYF. The CDR3 coding sequence is TGTGCCAGCAGCTATACAGGACAGGGGGCTGGAAACACCATATATTTT.

V is TRBV7-9 and J is TRBJ1-2, with 7 nucleotides matching TRBD1. The CDR3 is made up of 15 amino acids. The V and J ends lost 1 base and 8 bases, in that order; junction bases with no gene match: 10. Germline V gives CDR1 SEHNR, CDR2 FQNEAQ (reference sequence). The DNA of the CDR3 is TGTGCCAGCAGCTTAGACCAGGGGGACTTAAGGGGCTACACCTTC. Its translation: CASSLDQGDLRGYTF. Full variable domain (remainder filled in from reference TRBV7-9 and TRBJ1-2): DTGVSQNPRHKITKRGQNVTFRCDPISEHNRLYWYRQTLGQGPEFLTYFQNEAQLEKSRLLSDRFSAERPKGSFSTLEIQRTEQGDSAMYLCASSLDQGDLRGYTFGSGTRLTVV.

A note on this clone: Germline and junction disagree at one end, which may indicate a read error. This chain links TRBV2 with TRBJ1-2, with D maybe TRBD1 (6 bases). This CDR3 region has 14 residues. CDR1 is SNHLY, CDR2 FYNNEI, per germline. CDR3 nucleotide sequence: TGTGCCAGCAGTGAAGCGCTTTGGACAGCTTTACTCTTCTTC. This codes for CASSEALWTALLFF.

This clone was seen more than once but under ten times. The chain links TRBV29-1 to TRBJ2-1, with D maybe TRBD1 (5 bases). The CDR3 runs 14 residues. V dropped 3 bases and J dropped 11 bases, with 20 bases sitting between them. CDR1 is SQVTM, CDR2 ANQGSEA, per germline. The CDR3 reads CSVDPSGGRAQQFF. The CDR3 DNA is TGCAGCGTTGATCCTTCGGGCGGCAGGGCGCAGCAGTTCTTC.

To note about this clone: This sample also contains other DNA sequences that code for the same CDR3. The V and J genes are TRBV7-2 and TRBJ1-1, with D tentatively TRBD1 (5 bases). The CDR3 covers 13 residues. Germline values: CDR1 SGHTA, CDR2 FQGNSA. Between the trimmed V and J ends, which lost 3 bases and 3 bases, there was a span of 8 bases. The CDR3 DNA follows: TGTGCCAGCAGCTTGGGAGGGGACACTGAAGCTTTCTTT. Protein product: CASSLGGDTEAFF.

V and J are TRBV5-1 and TRBJ2-5; TRBD1 matches 10 bases. With the DNA end fitting TRBJ2-7 better, the J assignment may be wrong. The CDR3 covers 16 residues. Germline CDR1 reads SGHRS; CDR2 reads YFSETQ. The CDR3 is CASSLRTGGRNNEQYF. CDR3 bases: TGCGCCAGCAGCTTGCGGACAGGGGGTAGGAACAACGAGCAGTACTTC.